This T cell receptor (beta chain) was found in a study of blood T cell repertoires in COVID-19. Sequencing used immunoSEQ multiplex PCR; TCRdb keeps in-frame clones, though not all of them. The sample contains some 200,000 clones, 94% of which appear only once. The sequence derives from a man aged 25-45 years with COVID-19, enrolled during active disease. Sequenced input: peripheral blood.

The CDR3 spells CASSMVGAFGSNEQFF. The CDR3 nucleotides are TGTGCCAGTAGTATGGTAGGGGCTTTTGGTTCCAATGAGCAGTTCTTC. The chain combines TRBV19 with TRBJ2-1; possibly TRBD1 for D (5 bases). Between the trimmed V and J ends, which lost 3 bases and 6 bases, there was a span of 18 bases. CDR3 length equals 16 residues. CDR1 and CDR2 (germline): LNHDA, SQIVND (reference sequence).